One sample yielded the 28 T cell receptor beta chains listed below, sequenced in a study of cytomegalovirus exposure and HLA in healthy donors. Amplification used 60 Vbeta primers and 13 Jbeta primers. The table came from immunoSEQ multiplex PCR; TCRdb's copy has only in-frame clones and leaves some out. The table records about 180,000 clones, 65% to 85% of them present only once. Specimen: PBMCs. The source of these receptors is a girl aged 5 to 17 in good health and CMV-seropositive.

This chain connects TRBV6-1 to TRBJ1-5; the match to TRBD1 covers 10 bases. The V and J ends lost 4 bases and 9 bases, in that order; junction bases with no gene match: 6. The CDR3 has 14 amino acids. The V gene's germline CDR1 is MNHNS and CDR2 SASEGT. This chain's CDR3 is CASSGTGGRWPQHF. CDR3 nucleotides: TGTGCCAGCAGTGGGACAGGGGGAAGATGGCCCCAGCATTTT.

This sequence joins TRBV25-1 and TRBJ1-2, with TRBD1 as a possible D gene (6 bases). Germline V gene sequence: CDR1 MGHDK, CDR2 SYGVNS. V was clipped by 4 bases and J by 7 bases, with 16 bases between them. This CDR3 has 14 residues. The CDR3 sequence: CASSATNREGGYTF. The CDR3 nucleotides read TGTGCCAGCAGTGCAACTAACAGGGAAGGTGGCTACACCTTC.

The chain uses TRBV30 and TRBJ2-7, with unresolved D. The V end was cut by 0 bases, the J end by 1 base, with 4 bases between. CDR1 is GTSNPN and CDR2 is SVGIG in the germline V gene (reference sequence). The CDR3 is 12 residues long. The chain's CDR3 is CAWSVGSYEQYF. CDR3 in DNA: TGTGCCTGGAGTGTCGGGTCCTACGAGCAGTACTTC.

V gene TRBV27 combines with J gene TRBJ2-7, with a tentative D call TRBD2 (5 bases). Germline lookup yields CDR1 MNHEY and CDR2 SMNVEV (reference sequence). This CDR3 contains 13 residues. V lost 5 bases, J lost 1 base, and 9 bases lay in between. The CDR3 is CASSNSGSYEQYF. For the CDR3, the DNA is TGTGCCAGCAGTAATTCGGGGTCCTACGAGCAGTACTTC.

The rearrangement uses TRBV5-1 and TRBJ2-7, with D perhaps TRBD1 (5 bases). CDR1 is SGHRS and CDR2 is YFSETQ in the germline V gene. V dropped 4 bases and J dropped 3 bases, with 11 bases sitting between them. The CDR3 runs to 13 residues. In DNA, the CDR3 is TGCGCCAGCAGCCCGGACACCTTCTACGAGCAGTACTTC. It yields the protein CASSPDTFYEQYF.

A few counts support this clone. In DNA, the CDR3 is TGTGCCAGCAGCTTAAACGGGGGTTCACAGCCCCAGCATTTT. As protein: CASSLNGGSQPQHF. The J gene is TRBJ1-5, the V gene TRBV7-3; the D gene is possibly TRBD1 (5 bases). The V and J ends lost 1 base and 7 bases respectively, with 11 bases between them. This CDR3 comprises 14 residues. Per germline, CDR1 SGHTA and CDR2 FQGTGA.

CDR3 sequence: CASRKTGGNEQFF. Written as DNA, the CDR3 is TGTGCCAGCAGGAAGACAGGGGGGAATGAGCAGTTCTTC. The chain has TRBV25-1 and TRBJ2-1, with 9 positions matching TRBD1. The germline CDR1 and CDR2 sequences are MGHDK and SYGVNS. The trim removed 6 bases at V and 7 bases at J, leaving 4 bases unmatched. There are 13 residues in the CDR3.

This clone appeared a few times. The chain carries TRBV7-6 and TRBJ1-4, with D perhaps matching TRBD1 (5 bases). Trimming pared 1 base from V and 5 bases from J, leaving 5 bases between. This CDR3 is 13 amino acids long. Germline V CDR1 and CDR2: SGHVS, FNYEAQ. Here the CDR3 DNA reads TGTGCCAGCAGCTTAGACAGGAATGAAAAACTGTTTTTT. This codes for CASSLDRNEKLFF.

This clone was counted once. This chain joins TRBV2 and TRBJ2-1; D possibly corresponds to TRBD1 (6 bases). In germline, CDR1 is SNHLY, CDR2 FYNNEI. V was shortened by 2 bases and J by 5 bases, with 10 bases between the two germline ends. CDR3 length: 14 amino acids. The CDR3 is CASSETGIHNEQFF. The CDR3 nucleotides are TGTGCCAGCAGTGAAACAGGGATCCACAATGAGCAGTTCTTC.

The chain employs TRBV27 and TRBJ2-7, with TRBD2 matching over 7 bases. The CDR3 length is 16 residues. Germline CDR1 and CDR2: MNHEY and SMNVEV (reference sequence). Losses at the gene ends were 6 bases for V and 2 bases for J; bases not matched to a gene: 13. Here the CDR3 reads CASSQIGASGAYEQYF. For the CDR3, the DNA is TGTGCCAGCAGCCAAATCGGGGCTAGCGGCGCCTACGAGCAGTACTTC.

The gene calls are TRBV25-1 and TRBJ2-5; D remains unclear. CDR1 MGHDK and CDR2 SYGVNS come from the germline V gene. Trimming shortened V by 7 bases and J by 5 bases, and 8 bases separated the two germline ends. The CDR3 covers 11 residues. The CDR3 reads CASTPGETQYF. CDR3 bases: TGTGCCAGCACCCCGGGTGAGACCCAGTACTTC. Variable domain in full (rest from reference TRBV25-1 and TRBJ2-5): EADIYQTPRYLVIGTGKKITLECSQTMGHDKMYWYQQDPGMELHLIHYSYGVNSTEKGDLSSESTVSRIRTEHFPLTLESARPSHTSQYLCASTPGETQYFGPGTRLLVL.

The rearrangement joins TRBV27 to TRBJ2-1; TRBD2 matches at 7 bases. The CDR3 totals 14 residues. The trim removed 5 bases at V and 9 bases at J, leaving 10 bases unmatched. Per germline, CDR1 MNHEY and CDR2 SMNVEV (reference sequence). CDR3 in amino acids: CASSPVAGAPEQFF. The DNA for the CDR3 is TGTGCCAGCAGTCCTGTGGCGGGAGCCCCTGAGCAGTTCTTC.

On this clone: Relative to the germline gene, one junction end is altered; a read error may explain this. This chain uses TRBV7-9 with TRBJ1-1, with D unresolved. The CDR3 loop spans 9 amino acids. The germline gives CDR1 SEHNR, CDR2 FQNEAQ (reference sequence). The DNA for the CDR3 is TGTGCCAGCAGCCTGGGAGGCGTCTTT. It translates to CASSLGGVF. Supplemented by reference TRBV7-9 and TRBJ1-1, the full variable domain reads DTGVSQNPRHKITKRGQNVTFRCDPISEHNRLYWYRQTLGQGPEFLTYFQNEAQLEKSRLLSDRFSAERPKGSFSTLEIQRTEQGDSAMYLCASSLGGVFGQGTRLTVV.

The J gene is TRBJ2-1, the V gene TRBV4-1; a possible D gene is TRBD2 (6 bases). V lost 3 bases and J lost 8, with 23 bases in between. Germline CDR1 reads MGHRA; CDR2 reads YSYEKL. The length of the CDR3 is 17 residues. The CDR3 DNA is TGCGCCAGCAGCCACCTGAGAGCGGCGGAGGGAGGCGATGAGCAGTTCTTC. Translation: CASSHLRAAEGGDEQFF.

The V and J genes are TRBV30 and TRBJ2-2, with 8 nucleotides matching TRBD2. The V segment lost 4 bases and the J segment 8 bases; nucleotides outside the gene matches: 12. Germline loops: CDR1 GTSNPN, CDR2 SVGIG (reference sequence). The CDR3 has 15 amino acids. CDR3 sequence (DNA): TGTGCCTGGAAATACATCACTAGCGGAGGGGGGGAGCTGTTTTTT. Protein product: CAWKYITSGGGELFF.

V usage is TRBV10-3 and J usage is TRBJ1-1, with a weak D call TRBD1 (6 bases). Between the trimmed V and J ends, which lost 4 bases and 5 bases, there was a span of 14 bases. The CDR3 spans 14 residues. Germline V gives CDR1 ENHRY, CDR2 SYGVKD. Written as DNA, the CDR3 is TGTGCCATCAGTGGGACAGAGGGGCGGACTGAAGCTTTCTTT. Protein product: CAISGTEGRTEAFF.

The rearrangement uses TRBV5-6 and TRBJ2-5; TRBD2 matches 8 bases. Germline values: CDR1 SGHDT, CDR2 YYEEEE. The CDR3 is 14 residues long. The V and J ends lost 5 bases and 6 bases, in that order; junction bases with no gene match: 9. CDR3 in DNA: TGTGCCAGCAGTTTGTCCGGGAGGGGTCAGACCCAGTACTTC. Protein sequence: CASSLSGRGQTQYF.

This clone occurred a few times. CDR3 DNA: TGTGCCAGCAACCCCAGGGGAGGGAACACAGATACGCAGTATTTT. This gives the protein CASNPRGGNTDTQYF. The chain carries TRBV9 and TRBJ2-3, with a possible D match to TRBD2 (7 bases). V gave up 6 bases and J gave up 2 bases, with 16 bases separating them. The CDR3 is 15 residues long. The V gene's germline CDR1 is SGDLS and CDR2 YYNGEE.

This chain uses TRBV13 with TRBJ2-1, with 9 bases matching TRBD2. The CDR3 runs to 20 residues. The germline gives CDR1 PRHDT, CDR2 FYEKMQ (reference sequence). Trimming cost V 5 bases and J 6 bases; bases outside gene matches: 23. CDR3 in amino acids: CASSPRGRGGGGIRRNEQFF. The CDR3 bases are TGTGCCAGCAGCCCGAGAGGCCGCGGGGGGGGCGGAATCCGTCGCAATGAGCAGTTCTTC.

The V call is TRBV5-4, the J call TRBJ2-5; 8 nucleotides align to TRBD2. Germline values: CDR1 SGHNT, CDR2 YYREEE (reference sequence). Trimming cost V 4 bases and J 2 bases; bases outside gene matches: 7. CDR3 length equals 15 residues. CDR3 sequence reads: CASSPLAGFQETQYF. The CDR3 DNA is TGTGCCAGCAGCCCCCTAGCGGGTTTTCAAGAGACCCAGTACTTC.

The chain links TRBV5-1 to TRBJ1-2, with 9 nucleotides matching TRBD1. Germline lookup yields CDR1 SGHRS and CDR2 YFSETQ. The J segment lost 3 bases and the V segment lost 0 bases, leaving 0 bases of the junction unmatched. This CDR3 has 14 residues. The CDR3 sequence is CASSLGDRDYGYTF. The CDR3 DNA is TGCGCCAGCAGCTTGGGGGACAGGGACTATGGCTACACCTTC.

V and J are TRBV29-1 and TRBJ2-5; D is possibly TRBD2 (5 bases). V was pared by 4 bases and J by 4 bases, with 13 bases between. In germline, CDR1 is SQVTM, CDR2 ANQGSEA. The CDR3 contains 13 residues. CDR3 sequence (DNA): TGCAGCGTTGTATCTACTAGAATAGAGACCCAGTACTTC. Residues: CSVVSTRIETQYF.

The gene calls are TRBV10-2 and TRBJ1-4; D not certain. Trimming removed 6 bases from V and 13 bases from J, with 18 bases in between. The length of the CDR3 is 13 residues. Germline V gene sequence: CDR1 WSHSY, CDR2 SAAADI. The CDR3 loop is CASSELGDRGLFF. The CDR3 region has the DNA TGCGCCAGCAGCGAACTAGGCGATAGAGGACTGTTTTTT.

This clone turned up a few times. The chain carries TRBV6-1 and TRBJ2-7; D is ambiguous. Germline V gives CDR1 MNHNS, CDR2 SASEGT. V was pared by 6 bases and J by 2 bases, with 5 bases between. This CDR3 is built from 11 residues. The CDR3 loop is CASSQTYEQYF. CDR3 coding DNA: TGTGCCAGCAGCCAGACCTACGAGCAGTACTTC.

V gene TRBV30 combines with J gene TRBJ2-5, with D possibly being TRBD2 (6 bases). V lost 6 bases and J lost 2, with 13 bases in between. Germline CDR1 is GTSNPN and CDR2 is SVGIG (reference sequence). The CDR3 is 13 amino acids. The CDR3 spells CACPGRLQETQYF. Here the CDR3 DNA reads TGTGCCTGCCCGGGGAGGTTACAAGAGACCCAGTACTTC.

This clone occurred once. V gene TRBV7-2 combines with J gene TRBJ1-5, with 10 bases identical to TRBD1. The CDR3 runs to 17 residues. J was trimmed by 4 bases and V by 4 bases; bases with no gene match: 10. CDR1 and CDR2 (germline): SGHTA, FQGNSA. CDR3 protein: CASSYQGQGRANQPQHF. The DNA of the CDR3 is TGTGCCAGCAGCTACCAGGGACAGGGGCGGGCAAATCAGCCCCAGCATTTT.

A single count supports this clone. This rearrangement joins TRBV18 to TRBJ2-5; a possible D gene is TRBD2 (7 bases). V lost 1 base and J 5 bases, leaving 11 bases between the germline ends. The CDR3 loop spans 14 amino acids. Germline CDR1 reads KGHSH; CDR2 reads LQKENI. For the CDR3, the DNA is TGTGCCAGCTCACCACGGGGGGGCGAGGAGACCCAGTACTTC. Amino acid sequence: CASSPRGGEETQYF.

The chain combines TRBV6-4 with TRBJ2-2; possible D gene TRBD1, 5 bases. V dropped 7 bases and J dropped 3 bases, with 15 bases sitting between them. This CDR3 contains 15 residues. Germline assignment: CDR1 MRHNA and CDR2 SNTAGT. In DNA, the CDR3 is TGTGCCAGCACCATGCGGCAGGGCCACACCGGGGAGCTGTTTTTT. It codes for CASTMRQGHTGELFF.